This TCR beta chain emerged from a study of Graves' ophthalmopathy and Graves' hyperthyroidism. Study results and caveats: Most thyroid clonotypes with frequency above 0.001 were detected in blood too.

Moderate-to-severe activity, with CAS ≥3, NOSPECS ≥4 and duration under 3 months, characterized the donors with ophthalmopathy. Trimming pared 5 bases from V and 7 bases from J, leaving 14 bases between. The CDR3 totals 14 residues. Looked up from germline, CDR1 is MNHEY and CDR2 is SVGAGI. RNA transcripts provided the template for amplifying TCR beta CDR3 regions. First-round RT-PCR employed HTBI primers, with a second-round multiplex PCR after it. TCRdb used MiXCR to reprocess the multiplex PCR reads, holding one entry per CDR3 protein. The sample includes 660,000 or so distinct CDR3 sequences, over 40% of them seen just once. In this sample, this clonotype turned up a few times. Its antigen is unknown.

Sequencing input: peripheral blood. This TCR was sampled from an adult man with Graves' ophthalmopathy. This chain uses TRBV6-5 with TRBJ1-4; D call uncertain. DNA of the CDR3: TGTGCCAGCAGTAGGACCAATCCGGGTGAAAAACTGTTTTTT. Amino acids: CASSRTNPGEKLFF.